These 3 T cell receptor beta chains were sequenced from one sample in a study of blood T cells in healthy people across ages. A second 7 to 11 cycle PCR used barcoded and J-beta primers. TCRdb ran MiXCR on the 5' RACE reads and lists one entry per CDR3 protein. The data hold roughly 1,300,000 distinct CDR3 sequences, with almost 60% observed a single time. Sequenced: blood. The receptor set was obtained from a man aged 18 to 35 in good health.

The V call is TRBV27, the J call TRBJ2-7; D remains unclear. The germline V gene encodes CDR1 MNHEY and CDR2 SMNVEV (reference sequence). The CDR3 consists of 14 residues. Trimming left V 5 bases short and J 3 bases short, with 14 bases between. CDR3 DNA: TGTGCCAGCAGTCCGCTCGTTACATTCTACGAGCAGTACTTC. Protein: CASSPLVTFYEQYF.

The V gene is TRBV7-8, the J gene TRBJ1-1; no reliable D call. In germline, CDR1 is SGHVS, CDR2 FQNEAQ. Trimming took 1 base from V and 3 from J, leaving 12 bases between them. The CDR3 has 15 amino acids. This chain's CDR3 is CASSLDWGGYTEAFF. The CDR3 bases are TGTGCCAGCAGCTTAGACTGGGGAGGCTACACTGAAGCTTTCTTT.

The V call is TRBV5-6, the J call TRBJ1-2; D not resolved. The CDR3 runs to 14 residues. Germline V lookup: CDR1 SGHDT, CDR2 YYEEEE. Trimming removed 3 bases at V and 0 bases at J, with 9 bases between. The CDR3 sequence is CASSWSRTNYGYTF. CDR3 nucleotide sequence: TGTGCCAGCAGCTGGTCAAGAACTAACTATGGCTACACCTTC.